This record looks at one TCR delta chain sequence and its context. This sample was included in a study of gamma delta lymphoproliferative disorders and STAT genes. TCRdb re-identified clones in the multiplex PCR reads via CATT. The sample shows roughly 3,000 delta-chain clones, about 1% of them seen only once. The CDR3 has 17 amino acids. V lost 4 bases, J lost 2 bases, and 11 bases stayed unmatched. Germline V lookup: CDR1 GEAIGNYY, CDR2 EKD. The receptor sequences were amplified from genomic DNA of peripheral blood mononuclear cells. Sequenced material: blood. The chain recombines TRDV2 with TRDJ1; 11 positions agree with TRDD3. The sequence derives from a human donor in good health. CDR3 DNA sequence: TGTGCCTGTGATGACGTTGGGGGATACGCGGAGACCGATAAACTCATCTTT. Translating it yields CACDDVGGYAETDKLIF.